Sequencing of this TCR beta chain was carried out in a study of blood T cell repertoires in COVID-19. For the study at large: The United States, Italy and Spain provided the acute and convalescent COVID-19 samples. The cDNA or gDNA used as material had been derived from T cells, B-cell-depleted T cells, or PBMCs.

This CDR3 spans 16 amino acids. Per the germline V gene, CDR1 is LNHDA and CDR2 is SQIVND (reference sequence). Trimming took 5 bases from V and 3 from J, leaving 20 bases between them. Original processing notes: By means of reference gene primer amplification, nucleated cell counts were estimated. The method was immunoSEQ multiplex PCR; TCRdb's version includes in-frame clones alone and lacks a portion of them. Clone size and V and J calls were adopted from that table, with D and trimming inferred from the DNA. The sample holds about 210,000 clones, around 80% seen once. Sequencing used peripheral blood. The gene calls are TRBV19 and TRBJ2-7, with D maybe TRBD1 (7 bases). The sequence derives from a woman aged 70-85 years with acute or convalescent COVID-19. The CDR3 is CASSGGRGTESYEQYF. The CDR3 DNA reads TGTGCCAGTAGTGGGGGTCGCGGGACAGAGAGCTACGAGCAGTACTTC.